This T cell receptor (beta chain) was observed in a study of shared clonotypes between healthy human individuals. As for the study in general: Donors consisted of two women and three men between 18 and 49. Study-wide results and limits: Unshared clonotypes carried lower generation probabilities than those common to all four donors.

Comments on this clone: Its target is not known.

Naive CD8 cells, CD45RO-negative and positively selected for CCR7, excluded terminally differentiated effector memory CD45RA+ cells. Sorted-subset replicate PCRs used about 180 ng DNA, about 30,000 T cell genomes. In the study's own analysis: Because ImmunoSEQ provided only junction sequences with no quality scores, the filtering differed. The table came from immunoSEQ multiplex PCR; TCRdb's copy has only in-frame clones and leaves some out. The D gene and trimming were derived from the DNA, and the V and J assignments and clone size from that table. The data show some 2.1 million clones, approximately 94% seen once. V gave up 3 bases and J gave up 2 bases, with 14 bases separating them. Germline V gene lookup returns CDR1 SGDLS and CDR2 YYNGEE. CDR3 length: 16 residues.

The chain couples TRBV9 to TRBJ2-2, with D possibly matching TRBD1 (6 bases). The sequence came from a man between 18 and 29 years old in good health. Sequences were obtained from naive CD8+ T cells sorted from blood. The CDR3 is CASSAWDNENTGELFF. The CDR3 nucleotides read TGTGCCAGCAGCGCCTGGGACAACGAAAACACCGGGGAGCTGTTTTTT. Full variable domain (outside the CDR3, taken from reference TRBV9 and TRBJ2-2): DSGVTQTPKHLITATGQRVTLRCSPRSGDLSVYWYQQSLDQGLQFLIQYYNGEERAKGNILERFSAQQFPDLHSELNLSSLELGDSALYFCASSAWDNENTGELFFGEGSRLTVL.